The next 25 T cell receptor beta chains were all read from a single sample in a study of T cells in Graves' hyperthyroidism and ophthalmopathy. Researchers took RNA transcripts and amplified the TCR beta CDR3 regions from them. HTBI primers were employed in a first-round RT-PCR of the TCR CDR3. TCRdb analysed the multiplex PCR reads with MiXCR anew, one entry per CDR3 protein. The sample carries 150,000 or so distinct CDR3 sequences, about 20% recorded once. Specimen: blood. The receptors originated from a woman between 45 and 60 years old with Graves' hyperthyroidism that later progressed to Graves' ophthalmopathy.

At least ten counts were recorded for this clonotype. This sequence joins TRBV7-9 and TRBJ2-3; 8 nucleotides match TRBD2. V gave up 5 bases and J gave up 4 bases; unmatched junction bases: 2. There are 13 residues in the CDR3. Germline V gives CDR1 SEHNR, CDR2 FQNEAQ (reference sequence). The CDR3 here is CASSPGGADTQYF. CDR3 nucleotide sequence: TGTGCCAGCAGCCCGGGGGGGGCAGATACGCAGTATTTT.

This clonotype was observed at least ten times. This chain uses TRBV3-1 with TRBJ1-5, with no clear D. The CDR3 consists of 14 residues. Germline CDR1 reads LGHDT; CDR2 reads YNNKEL (reference sequence). The V end was cut by 2 bases, the J end by 3 bases, with 8 bases between. The CDR3, as DNA: TGTGCCAGCAGCCAACAGAACGTCAATCAGCCCCAGCATTTT. Its protein is CASSQQNVNQPQHF.

This clonotype was counted only a few times. This rearrangement joins TRBV28 to TRBJ2-5; the D gene could be TRBD1 or TRBD2 (6 bases each). The CDR3 consists of 15 residues. Germline CDR1 is MDHEN and CDR2 is SYDVKM. V was pared by 5 bases and J by 5 bases, with 18 bases between. CDR3 loop: CASSGSGARMETQYF. The CDR3 nucleotides read TGTGCCAGCAGTGGGTCGGGGGCGCGGATGGAGACCCAGTACTTC.

This clonotype occurred once. The gene calls are TRBV5-1 and TRBJ1-1, with 8 bases that match TRBD1. CDR3 length: 13 amino acids. Unmatched junction bases numbered 2, after V lost 3 bases and J lost 4 bases. Germline V gene lookup returns CDR1 SGHRS and CDR2 YFSETQ. Here the CDR3 reads CASSSGGVTEAFF. CDR3 sequence (DNA): TGCGCCAGCAGCTCAGGGGGCGTCACTGAAGCTTTCTTT. Filled out from reference TRBV5-1 and TRBJ1-1, the complete variable domain reads KAGVTQTPRYLIKTRGQQVTLSCSPISGHRSVSWYQQTPGQGLQFLFEYFSETQRNKGNFPGRFSGRQFSNSRSEMNVSTLELGDSALYLCASSSGGVTEAFFGQGTRLTVV.

Ten or more counts support this clonotype. The rearrangement uses TRBV2 and TRBJ2-3, with 10 bases fitting TRBD2. This CDR3 region has 15 residues. The V gene end was trimmed by 8 bases and the J gene end by 3 bases; junction bases not matched to a gene: 8. Germline V lookup: CDR1 SNHLY, CDR2 FYNNEI. Here the CDR3 DNA reads TGTGCCAGCTCACTTCCTAGCGGGAGAACAGATACGCAGTATTTT. Its translation is CASSLPSGRTDTQYF.

This clonotype was counted ten times or more. This sequence joins TRBV11-2 and TRBJ2-7, with 7 bases identical to TRBD2. Germline CDR1 is SGHAT and CDR2 is FQNNGV. The CDR3 extends over 15 amino acids. Trimming removed 5 bases from V and 4 bases from J; junction bases left unmatched: 11. CDR3 DNA sequence: TGTGCCAGCAGCGCGAGAAGCGGGATTTCTTACGAGCAGTACTTC. This sequence encodes CASSARSGISYEQYF.

This clonotype has a handful of counts. V gene TRBV7-2 combines with J gene TRBJ2-1; D could derive from TRBD1 or TRBD2 (5 bases each). CDR1 is SGHTA, CDR2 FQGNSA, per germline. The CDR3 is 17 residues long. V was pared by 5 bases and J by 0 bases, with 17 bases between. CDR3 sequence reads: CASSPRMSGPSYNEQFF. The DNA of the CDR3 is TGTGCCAGCAGCCCCCGGATGTCGGGGCCCTCCTACAATGAGCAGTTCTTC.

The sample holds many counts of this clonotype. The chain links TRBV6-2 or TRBV6-3 to TRBJ1-2; D gene uncertain. From germline, CDR1 is MNHEY and CDR2 SVGEGT. The CDR3 contains 14 residues. Trimming removed 5 bases at V and 2 bases at J, with 12 bases between. Here the CDR3 reads CASSPTGRNYGYTF. In DNA, the CDR3 is TGTGCCAGCAGTCCGACGGGGAGAAACTATGGCTACACCTTC.

At least ten counts were recorded for this clonotype. This chain connects TRBV13 to TRBJ1-2; D remains ambiguous. Germline CDR1 reads PRHDT; CDR2 reads FYEKMQ (reference sequence). This CDR3 contains 16 residues. Trimming shortened V by 5 bases and J by 12 bases, and 28 bases separated the two germline ends. In DNA form, the CDR3 reads TGTGCCAGCAGCATGAGGGCCTCTGGCTTCACTATGATGAACACCTTC. Amino acids: CASSMRASGFTMMNTF.

The gene calls are TRBV6-2 or TRBV6-3 and TRBJ2-7, with 9 bases lining up with TRBD2. The V gene's germline CDR1 is MNHEY and CDR2 SVGEGT. The V segment lost 2 bases and the J segment 0 bases; nucleotides outside the gene matches: 5. The CDR3 sequence is 16 residues long. Written as DNA, the CDR3 is TGTGCCAGCAGTTACGGGGTAGCGGGGGCCTCCTACGAGCAGTACTTC. This sequence encodes CASSYGVAGASYEQYF.

This clonotype was picked up many times. This chain joins TRBV2 and TRBJ2-5; D ambiguous. Trimming took off 5 bases at V and 1 base at J, with 5 bases between the two ends. This CDR3 is built from 12 residues. The germline V gene encodes CDR1 SNHLY and CDR2 FYNNEI. The CDR3 nucleotides are TGTGCCAGCAGTTGGGGCCAAGAGACCCAGTACTTC. It translates to CASSWGQETQYF.

This clonotype has ten or more counts. The chain carries TRBV20-1 and TRBJ2-5, with 9 positions matching TRBD1. V trimming: 6 bases; J trimming: 4 bases; junction bases outside the gene matches: 0. CDR3 length: 11 residues. Germline values: CDR1 DFQATT, CDR2 SNEGSKA (reference sequence). The CDR3 sequence: CSADRGETQYF. The CDR3 DNA reads as TGCAGTGCGGACAGGGGAGAGACCCAGTACTTC.

This clonotype was observed many times. This chain connects TRBV20-1 to TRBJ1-1, with TRBD1 as a possible D gene (5 bases). Per germline, CDR1 DFQATT and CDR2 SNEGSKA (reference sequence). The V end was cut by 2 bases, the J end by 1 base, with 8 bases between. The CDR3 is made up of 13 amino acids. The CDR3 DNA reads TGCAGTGCTAGACGACAGACGAACACTGAAGCTTTCTTT. It yields the protein CSARRQTNTEAFF.

This clonotype was observed at least ten times. The rearrangement uses TRBV4-1 and TRBJ2-4; unclear D gene. In germline, CDR1 is MGHRA, CDR2 YSYEKL. Trimming cost V 2 bases and J 0 bases, with 11 bases left between them. This CDR3 comprises 16 residues. CDR3 loop: CASSQYRTIAKNIQYF. In DNA, the CDR3 is TGCGCCAGCAGCCAATATAGGACCATAGCCAAAAACATTCAGTACTTC.

This clonotype was seen at least ten times. The gene calls are TRBV18 and TRBJ1-1; D is undetermined. CDR1 is KGHSH and CDR2 is LQKENI in the germline V gene. V was trimmed by 3 bases and J by 2 bases, leaving 7 bases between them. This CDR3 is 13 amino acids long. The CDR3 sequence: CASSPSENTEAFF. In DNA, the CDR3 is TGTGCCAGCTCACCGTCAGAAAACACTGAAGCTTTCTTT.

J is TRBJ1-6 and V is TRBV29-1; D may be TRBD1 (6 bases). The V gene lost 6 bases and the J gene lost 6 bases, with 12 bases spanning the gap. The CDR3 is 13 amino acids. The germline V gene has CDR1 SQVTM and CDR2 ANQGSEA. As DNA, the CDR3 is TGCAGCGTGACGACAGGTTTTAATTCACCCCTCCACTTT. Translating gives CSVTTGFNSPLHF.

This clonotype was seen many times. As DNA, the CDR3 is TGTGCCAGCAGTTTAGCAGGGGGCGCCTATAATTCACCCCTCCACTTT. Translation gives CASSLAGGAYNSPLHF. The rearrangement uses TRBV28 and TRBJ1-6, with 8 bases aligning to TRBD1. Germline values: CDR1 MDHEN, CDR2 SYDVKM. V lost 2 bases to trimming and J lost 2 bases; unmatched junction nucleotides: 2. The CDR3 runs 16 residues. The complete variable domain, with remaining parts taken from reference TRBV28 and TRBJ1-6, reads DVKVTQSSRYLVKRTGEKVFLECVQDMDHENMFWYRQDPGLGLRLIYFSYDVKMKEKGDIPEGYSVSREKKERFSLILESASTNQTSMYLCASSLAGGAYNSPLHFGNGTRLTVT.

This clonotype was seen ten or more times. The rearrangement uses TRBV11-2 and TRBJ2-2, with 13 positions matching TRBD2. Germline values: CDR1 SGHAT, CDR2 FQNNGV. The CDR3 runs 16 residues. Germline trimming cut 1 base from V and 9 bases from J; bases unmatched to any gene: 5. CDR3 residues: CASSLVGTSGTRELFF. The CDR3, as DNA: TGTGCCAGCAGCTTAGTGGGGACTAGCGGGACGCGGGAGCTGTTTTTT.

In its sample, this clonotype was seen many times. The V gene is TRBV30, the J gene TRBJ2-3; TRBD2 might be the D (6 bases). CDR1 GTSNPN and CDR2 SVGIG come from the germline V gene (reference sequence). Trimming shortened V by 3 bases and J by 4 bases, and 17 bases separated the two germline ends. The CDR3 covers 15 residues. In DNA form, the CDR3 reads TGTGCCTGGAGAGTATTCGCGGGACCCGCAGATACGCAGTATTTT. This codes for CAWRVFAGPADTQYF.

The chain employs TRBV3-2 and TRBJ2-3; TRBD1 was called by the table and not checked on the DNA. TRBV3-2 is deemed a pseudogene. CDR3 length equals 15 residues. DNA of the CDR3: TGTGCCAGCAGTAGGGACGCGACTTACACAGATACGCAGTATTTT. This translates into CASSRDATYTDTQYF.

In this sample, this clonotype turned up once. The chain uses TRBV15 and TRBJ1-2; perhaps TRBD1 as D (6 bases). The CDR3 spans 15 residues. Germline V gives CDR1 LNHNV, CDR2 YYDKDF (reference sequence). V gave up 4 bases and J gave up 0 bases, with 12 bases separating them. CDR3 region: CATSKDRNSNYGYTF. The CDR3 bases are TGTGCCACCAGCAAAGACAGGAACTCTAACTATGGCTACACCTTC.

The table lists this clonotype with many counts. This chain joins TRBV7-2 and TRBJ2-7; 14 bases agree with TRBD2. The CDR3 runs 15 residues. V lost 5 bases to trimming and J lost 9 bases; unmatched junction nucleotides: 9. Germline V gene lookup returns CDR1 SGHTA and CDR2 FQGNSA. The CDR3 reads CASSPPGLAGGGQYF. DNA of the CDR3: TGTGCCAGCAGCCCCCCCGGACTAGCGGGAGGCGGGCAGTACTTC.

This clonotype was counted ten times or more. The V gene is TRBV11-2, the J gene TRBJ2-1; 8 bases align to TRBD2. Germline CDR1 reads SGHAT; CDR2 reads FQNNGV. This CDR3 spans 18 amino acids. After removal of 0 bases from V and 0 bases from J, the junction contained 7 bases not matched to a gene. The chain's CDR3 is CASSLDLAGPSSYNEQFF. CDR3 nucleotides: TGTGCCAGCAGCTTAGACTTAGCGGGGCCCTCCTCCTACAATGAGCAGTTCTTC.

The chain is built from TRBV25-1 and TRBJ1-5, with a tentative D call TRBD1 (5 bases). V dropped 7 bases and J dropped 4 bases, with 8 bases sitting between them. CDR3 length: 12 residues. Germline V CDR1 and CDR2: MGHDK, SYGVNS. CDR3 in DNA: TGTGCCAGCATAGGGGCAAATCAGCCCCAGCATTTT. Translated, it gives CASIGANQPQHF.

In regard to this clonotype: A single base separates this from a much larger clone, so it may be a read error. The rearrangement links TRBV6-1 to TRBJ2-7, with 8 bases that match TRBD1. The length of the CDR3 is 13 residues. Germline lookup yields CDR1 MNHNS and CDR2 SASEGT. CDR3: CACSDRGLYEQYF. The CDR3 DNA reads as TGTGCCTGCAGTGACAGGGGTCTCTACGAGCAGTACTTC.